The clone carrying this TCR beta chain appeared a few times. As yet, its antigen is unknown. The data derive from a study of vaccination and CD4 T cells after COVID-19. The study sequenced cultured CD4+ T cell DNA using the Oncomine TCR Beta short-read assay. TCRdb processed the PCR reads anew with MiXCR; each CDR3 protein has one entry. The data contain 4,500 to 6,500 distinct CDR3 sequences, about 60% of them singletons. Treatment of the sample: approximately 9-day PBMC culture with coronavirus spike peptide pools or control peptides (ViraFEST assay). Pre-COVID-19 pandemic sampling (2011-2018) yielded the unexposed donor's CD4+ T cells. Losses at the gene ends were 4 bases for V and 6 bases for J; bases not matched to a gene: 6. CDR1 and CDR2 from the germline V gene are DFQATT and SNEGSKA (reference sequence). The CDR3 has 14 amino acids.

The specimen was CD4+ T cells from blood, cultured in vitro. This chain links TRBV20-1 with TRBJ1-5; 10 bases line up with TRBD1. This clonotype was obtained from a human donor in good health. This chain's CDR3 is CSAMTGGLSQPQHF. CDR3 coding DNA: TGCAGTGCTATGACAGGGGGCCTTTCTCAGCCCCAGCATTTT.